The rows below give T cell receptor beta chains drawn from one sample of a study of blood T cell repertoires in COVID-19. Some clones are missing from TCRdb's copy, which holds only in-frame ones; the method was immunoSEQ multiplex PCR. The sample consists of roughly 700,000 clones, around 90% of them appearing once. The material sequenced was peripheral blood. Receptors originate from a woman under 30 with acute or convalescent COVID-19. CDR3s include the opening cysteine and the closing phenylalanine or tryptophan. The D gene is left open where the match is weak. The listing skips clone size in some rows; elsewhere it reads once, few, many or a size class.

J gene: TRBJ2-5
V gene: TRBV7-2
clone size: -
D gene: TRBD1
CDR3 DNA: TGTGCCAGCAGCTTAGGCCCCCAGGGGGCCGGGACCCAGTACTTC
CDR3 protein: CASSLGPQGAGTQYF

J gene: TRBJ1-2
V gene: TRBV7-3
clone size: -
D gene: TRBD1
CDR3 DNA: TGTGCCAGCAGCTCGACCGGGACAGTAGCTGGTGGCTACACCTTC
CDR3 protein: CASSSTGTVAGGYTF

J gene: TRBJ1-1
V gene: TRBV19
clone size: -
D gene: -
CDR3 DNA: TGTGCCTTTGTTCGAGCCCGGTCGGACACTGAAGCTTTCTTT
CDR3 protein: CAFVRARSDTEAFF

J gene: TRBJ2-2
V gene: TRBV19
clone size: -
D gene: TRBD1
CDR3 DNA: TGTGCCAGTAGTATAGGTTCCGGGACAGGGGGCAACGGGGAGCTGTTTTTT
CDR3 protein: CASSIGSGTGGNGELFF

J gene: TRBJ2-7
V gene: TRBV5-5
clone size: -
D gene: -
CDR3 DNA: TGTGCCAGCAGCTTGGGGTGGGGCAGCTACGAGCAGTACTTC
CDR3 protein: CASSLGWGSYEQYF

J gene: TRBJ2-3
V gene: TRBV5-1
clone size: -
D gene: -
CDR3 DNA: TGCGCCAGCAGCTTGGGAGACAAAACAGATACGCAGTATTTT
CDR3 protein: CASSLGDKTDTQYF

J gene: TRBJ1-1
V gene: TRBV6-5
clone size: few
D gene: -
CDR3 DNA: TGTGCCAGTTTCGGGGGGGGCACTGAAGCTTTCTTT
CDR3 protein: CASFGGGTEAFF

J gene: TRBJ1-1
V gene: TRBV6-4
clone size: -
D gene: -
CDR3 DNA: TGTGCCAGCAGAGCCAGGGAAAACACTGAAGCTTTCTTT
CDR3 protein: CASRARENTEAFF

J gene: TRBJ2-6
V gene: TRBV19
clone size: -
D gene: -
CDR3 DNA: TGTGCCAGTAGTCGAGGGGGCTCTGGGGCCAACGTCCTGACTTTC
CDR3 protein: CASSRGGSGANVLTF

J gene: TRBJ1-1
V gene: TRBV7-2
clone size: -
D gene: -
CDR3 DNA: TGTGCCAGCAGCCACTTCGGGGAAGAAGCTTTCTTT
CDR3 protein: CASSHFGEEAFF

J gene: TRBJ1-4
V gene: TRBV19
clone size: -
D gene: -
CDR3 DNA: TGTGCCAGTAGTACAGGGGCCGTCGGTAATGAAAAACTGTTTTTT
CDR3 protein: CASSTGAVGNEKLFF

J gene: TRBJ1-1
V gene: TRBV19
clone size: -
D gene: -
CDR3 DNA: TGTGCCAGGTATTTGGACAGTGTAGGAGGCACTGAAGCTTTCTTT
CDR3 protein: CARYLDSVGGTEAFF

J gene: TRBJ1-1
V gene: TRBV18
clone size: -
D gene: TRBD1
CDR3 DNA: TGTGCCAGCTCACCAAGACAGGGACGGACTGAAGCTTTCTTT
CDR3 protein: CASSPRQGRTEAFF

J gene: TRBJ1-6
V gene: TRBV9
clone size: -
D gene: TRBD1
CDR3 DNA: TGTGCCAGCAGCGAAGGACAGGGGGTCCAATATAATTCACCCCTCCACTTT
CDR3 protein: CASSEGQGVQYNSPLHF

J gene: TRBJ1-1
V gene: TRBV20-1
clone size: -
D gene: -
CDR3 DNA: TGCAGTGCTAGGGGAGACACTGAAGCTTTCTTT
CDR3 protein: CSARGDTEAFF

J gene: TRBJ1-2
V gene: TRBV27
clone size: -
D gene: TRBD1
CDR3 DNA: TGTGCCAGCAGTCCCCACCGGACAGGGGGCTATGGCTACACCTTC
CDR3 protein: CASSPHRTGGYGYTF

J gene: TRBJ1-5
V gene: TRBV4-1
clone size: -
D gene: TRBD1
CDR3 DNA: TGCGCCAGCAGCCAAGCGACAGGGTGGGGCAATCAGCCCCAGCATTTT
CDR3 protein: CASSQATGWGNQPQHF

J gene: TRBJ2-7
V gene: TRBV5-1
clone size: -
D gene: TRBD1
CDR3 DNA: TGCGCCAGCAGCTTGTTAATCGACAGGGTGTCGAGGGAGCAGTACTTC
CDR3 protein: CASSLLIDRVSREQYF

J gene: TRBJ2-3
V gene: TRBV19
clone size: -
D gene: -
CDR3 DNA: TGTGCCAGTAGTACACTAATGACGCAGCGGGGCACAGATACGCAGTATTTT
CDR3 protein: CASSTLMTQRGTDTQYF

J gene: TRBJ2-1
V gene: TRBV10-3
clone size: -
D gene: TRBD2
CDR3 DNA: TGTGCCATCAGCCCATCGGGGGGTAGCTCCTACAATGAGCAGTTCTTC
CDR3 protein: CAISPSGGSSYNEQFF

J gene: TRBJ2-2
V gene: TRBV27
clone size: -
D gene: -
CDR3 DNA: TGTGCCAGCAGTTTATTCGGGAACACCGGGGAGCTGTTTTTT
CDR3 protein: CASSLFGNTGELFF

J gene: TRBJ2-1
V gene: TRBV4-3
clone size: few
D gene: TRBD2
CDR3 DNA: TGCGCCAGCAGCCGAAGTCCTAGCGGGGGCTACAATGAGCAGTTCTTC
CDR3 protein: CASSRSPSGGYNEQFF

J gene: TRBJ2-1
V gene: TRBV6-1
clone size: once
D gene: TRBD2
CDR3 DNA: TGTGCCAGCAGTGAAAGCCTAGCGGGGGCCCCTATGGAGCAGTTCTTC
CDR3 protein: CASSESLAGAPMEQFF

J gene: TRBJ1-2
V gene: TRBV5-1
clone size: -
D gene: -
CDR3 DNA: TGCGCCAGCCTGGCTGTTACTCGGGGCGGGGGCTATGGCTACACCTTC
CDR3 protein: CASLAVTRGGGYGYTF

J gene: TRBJ2-3
V gene: TRBV6-4
clone size: -
D gene: TRBD2
CDR3 DNA: TGTGCCAGCAGCCCACGACTAGCGGGGGTGGATACGCAGTATTTT
CDR3 protein: CASSPRLAGVDTQYF

J gene: TRBJ2-3
V gene: TRBV7-2
clone size: once
D gene: TRBD2
CDR3 DNA: TGTGCCAGCAGCTTATTCCTAGCGGGGGATACGCAGTATTTT
CDR3 protein: CASSLFLAGDTQYF

J gene: TRBJ1-1
V gene: TRBV2
clone size: -
D gene: -
CDR3 DNA: TGTGCCAGCAGTGAATATCGAGGCACTGAAGCTTTCTTT
CDR3 protein: CASSEYRGTEAFF

J gene: TRBJ1-2
V gene: TRBV24-1
clone size: -
D gene: TRBD1
CDR3 DNA: TGTGCCACCAGTGATGAGGGACAGGGTGACTATGGCTACACCTTC
CDR3 protein: CATSDEGQGDYGYTF

J gene: TRBJ1-3
V gene: TRBV2
clone size: -
D gene: TRBD1
CDR3 DNA: TGTGCCAGCAGCGTAGGACAGGGATTCCCTGGAAACACCATATATTTT
CDR3 protein: CASSVGQGFPGNTIYF

J gene: TRBJ2-2
V gene: TRBV27
clone size: -
D gene: -
CDR3 DNA: TGTGCCAGCGGAGGCACATACACCGGGGAGCTGTTTTTT
CDR3 protein: CASGGTYTGELFF

J gene: TRBJ1-5
V gene: TRBV2
clone size: -
D gene: -
CDR3 DNA: TGTGCCAGCAGTGAATACCGGATCGCGGGAAGTCAGCCCCAGCATTTT
CDR3 protein: CASSEYRIAGSQPQHF

J gene: TRBJ1-2
V gene: TRBV25-1
clone size: once
D gene: -
CDR3 DNA: TGTGCCAGCAGTGCCTCAGGGCCCCGTAGAAGTGGCTACACCTTC
CDR3 protein: CASSASGPRRSGYTF

J gene: TRBJ1-3
V gene: TRBV2
clone size: once
D gene: -
CDR3 DNA: TGTGCCAGCATCTTCTACCCCCTTTTTACAGAAGGAAACACCATATATTTT
CDR3 protein: CASIFYPLFTEGNTIYF

J gene: TRBJ2-7
V gene: TRBV4-1
clone size: -
D gene: -
CDR3 DNA: TGCGCCAGCAGCCAAGTCTTCTACCCCGATGGGGAGGAGCAGTACTTC
CDR3 protein: CASSQVFYPDGEEQYF

J gene: TRBJ2-2
V gene: TRBV12-5
clone size: -
D gene: TRBD2
CDR3 DNA: TGTGCTAGCGGCGCGGGGGGGAACACCGGGGAGCTGTTTTTT
CDR3 protein: CASGAGGNTGELFF

J gene: TRBJ1-5
V gene: TRBV3-1/TRBV3-2
clone size: -
D gene: -
CDR3 DNA: TGTGCCAGCAGCCCGGACCGGGGGGTGGGTCAGCCCCAGCATTTT
CDR3 protein: CASSPDRGVGQPQHF

J gene: TRBJ1-1
V gene: TRBV29-1
clone size: -
D gene: -
CDR3 DNA: TGCAGCGTCCGCGCCTCAAAGAACACTGAAGCTTTCTTT
CDR3 protein: CSVRASKNTEAFF

J gene: TRBJ2-1
V gene: TRBV28
clone size: -
D gene: -
CDR3 DNA: TGTGCCAGCAGCAAGTCGGGGGAAAGCAATGAGCAGTTCTTC
CDR3 protein: CASSKSGESNEQFF

J gene: TRBJ1-2
V gene: TRBV15
clone size: -
D gene: TRBD1
CDR3 DNA: TGTGCCACCAGCAGCCCCACAGGGGACTATGGCTACACCTTC
CDR3 protein: CATSSPTGDYGYTF

J gene: TRBJ1-2
V gene: TRBV29-1
clone size: -
D gene: -
CDR3 DNA: TGCAGCGTTCCAGGACTGTCGGTTGACTATGGCTACACCTTC
CDR3 protein: CSVPGLSVDYGYTF

J gene: TRBJ2-2
V gene: TRBV15
clone size: -
D gene: TRBD1
CDR3 DNA: TGTGCCACCAGCAGAGATCTCGACAGGGCCGGGGAGCTGTTTTTT
CDR3 protein: CATSRDLDRAGELFF

J gene: TRBJ1-2
V gene: TRBV29-1
clone size: -
D gene: -
CDR3 DNA: TGCAGCGTCCGGGACACAGTAAACTATGGCTACACCTTC
CDR3 protein: CSVRDTVNYGYTF